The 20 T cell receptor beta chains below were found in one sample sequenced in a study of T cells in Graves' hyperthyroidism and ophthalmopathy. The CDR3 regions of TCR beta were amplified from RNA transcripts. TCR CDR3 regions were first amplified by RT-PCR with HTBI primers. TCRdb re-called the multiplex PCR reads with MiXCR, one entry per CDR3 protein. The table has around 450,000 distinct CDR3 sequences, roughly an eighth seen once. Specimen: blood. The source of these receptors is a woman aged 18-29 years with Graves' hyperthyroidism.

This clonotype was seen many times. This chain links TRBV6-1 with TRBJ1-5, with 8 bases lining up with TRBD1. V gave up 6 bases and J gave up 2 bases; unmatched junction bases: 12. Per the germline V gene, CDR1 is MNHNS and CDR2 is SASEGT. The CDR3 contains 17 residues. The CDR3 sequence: CASSLALGTGGNQPQHF. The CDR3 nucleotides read TGTGCCAGCAGCCTCGCCCTCGGGACAGGAGGCAATCAGCCCCAGCATTTT.

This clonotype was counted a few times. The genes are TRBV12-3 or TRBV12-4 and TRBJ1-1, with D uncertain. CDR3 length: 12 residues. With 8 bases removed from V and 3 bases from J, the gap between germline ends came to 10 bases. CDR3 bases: TGTGCCAGCGCCATTTACTACACTGAAGCTTTCTTT. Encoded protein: CASAIYYTEAFF.

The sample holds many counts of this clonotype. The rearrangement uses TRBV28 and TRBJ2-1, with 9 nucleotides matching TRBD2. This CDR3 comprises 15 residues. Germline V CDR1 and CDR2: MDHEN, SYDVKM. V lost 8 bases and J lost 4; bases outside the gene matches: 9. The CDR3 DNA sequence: TGTGCCAGCTCCCTGACTAGCGGCTGGTACAATGAGCAGTTCTTC. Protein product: CASSLTSGWYNEQFF.

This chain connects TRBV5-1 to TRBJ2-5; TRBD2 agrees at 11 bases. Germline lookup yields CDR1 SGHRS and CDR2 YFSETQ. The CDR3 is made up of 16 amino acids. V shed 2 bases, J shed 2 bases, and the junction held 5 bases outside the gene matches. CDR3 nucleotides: TGCGCCAGCAGCTTACAGGGACTAGCGGCACAAGAGACCCAGTACTTC. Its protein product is CASSLQGLAAQETQYF.

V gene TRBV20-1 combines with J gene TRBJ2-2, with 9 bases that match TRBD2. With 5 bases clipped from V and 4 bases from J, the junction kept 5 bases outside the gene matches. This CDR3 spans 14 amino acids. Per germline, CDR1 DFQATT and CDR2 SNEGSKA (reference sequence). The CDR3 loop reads CSAVGLAGTGELFF. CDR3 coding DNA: TGCAGTGCTGTGGGACTAGCTGGCACCGGGGAGCTGTTTTTT.

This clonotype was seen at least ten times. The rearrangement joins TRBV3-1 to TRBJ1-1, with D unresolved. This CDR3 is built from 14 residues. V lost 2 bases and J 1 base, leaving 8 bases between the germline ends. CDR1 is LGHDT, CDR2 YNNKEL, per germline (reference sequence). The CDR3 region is CASSQTDANTEAFF. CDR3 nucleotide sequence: TGTGCCAGCAGCCAAACGGATGCGAACACTGAAGCTTTCTTT. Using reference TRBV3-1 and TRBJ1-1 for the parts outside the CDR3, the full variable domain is DTAVSQTPKYLVTQMGNDKSIKCEQNLGHDTMYWYKQDSKKFLKIMFSYNNKELIINETVPNRFSPKSPDKAHLNLHINSLELGDSAVYFCASSQTDANTEAFFGQGTRLTVV.

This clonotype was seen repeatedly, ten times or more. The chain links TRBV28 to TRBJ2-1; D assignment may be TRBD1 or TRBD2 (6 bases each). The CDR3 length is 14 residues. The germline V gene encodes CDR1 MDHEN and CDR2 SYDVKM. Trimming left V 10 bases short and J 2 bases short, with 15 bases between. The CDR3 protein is CATLGGAPYNEQFF. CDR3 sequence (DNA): TGTGCCACCCTGGGGGGCGCACCCTACAATGAGCAGTTCTTC.

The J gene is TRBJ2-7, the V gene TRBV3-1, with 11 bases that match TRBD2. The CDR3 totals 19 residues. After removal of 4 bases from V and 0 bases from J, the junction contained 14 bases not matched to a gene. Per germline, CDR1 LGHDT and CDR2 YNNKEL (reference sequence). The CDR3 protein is CASSPKGKLAGVPSYEQYF. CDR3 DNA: TGTGCCAGCAGCCCGAAAGGGAAACTAGCGGGAGTCCCCTCCTACGAGCAGTACTTC.

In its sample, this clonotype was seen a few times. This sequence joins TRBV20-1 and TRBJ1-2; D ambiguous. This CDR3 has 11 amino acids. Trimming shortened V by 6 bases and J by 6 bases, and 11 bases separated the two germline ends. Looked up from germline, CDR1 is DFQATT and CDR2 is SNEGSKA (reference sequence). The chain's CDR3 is CSAELGNGYTF. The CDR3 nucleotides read TGCAGTGCCGAACTAGGAAATGGCTACACCTTC.

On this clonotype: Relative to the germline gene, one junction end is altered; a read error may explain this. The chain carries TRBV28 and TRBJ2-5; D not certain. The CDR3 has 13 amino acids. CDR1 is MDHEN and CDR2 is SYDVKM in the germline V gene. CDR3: CASSLAVRESQYF. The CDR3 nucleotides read TGTGCCAGCAGCTTGGCAGTCCGAGAGTCCCAGTACTTC.

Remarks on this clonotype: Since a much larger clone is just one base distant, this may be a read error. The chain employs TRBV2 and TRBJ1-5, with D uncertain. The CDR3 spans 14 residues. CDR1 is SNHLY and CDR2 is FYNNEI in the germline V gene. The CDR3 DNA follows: TGTGCCAGCAGCAACAGCTATAGCAATCAGCCCCGGCATTTT. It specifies CASSNSYSNQPRHF.

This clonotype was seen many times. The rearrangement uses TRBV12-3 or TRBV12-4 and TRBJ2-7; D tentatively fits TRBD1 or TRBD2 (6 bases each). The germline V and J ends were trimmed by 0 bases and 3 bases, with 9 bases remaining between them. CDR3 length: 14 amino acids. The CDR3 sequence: CASSLARDNYEQYF. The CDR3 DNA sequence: TGTGCCAGCAGTTTAGCGCGGGACAACTACGAGCAGTACTTC.

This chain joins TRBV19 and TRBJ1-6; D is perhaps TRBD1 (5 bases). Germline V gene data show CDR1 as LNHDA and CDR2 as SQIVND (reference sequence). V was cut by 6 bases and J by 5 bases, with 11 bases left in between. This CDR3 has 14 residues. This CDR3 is CASSWRGDNSPLHF. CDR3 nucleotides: TGTGCCAGTAGCTGGAGGGGAGATAATTCACCCCTCCACTTT.

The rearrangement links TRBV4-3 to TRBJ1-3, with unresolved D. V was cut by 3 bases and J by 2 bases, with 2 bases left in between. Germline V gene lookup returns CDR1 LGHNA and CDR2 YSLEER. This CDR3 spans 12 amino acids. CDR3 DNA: TGCGCCAGCAGCCATGCTGGAAACACCATATATTTT. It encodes CASSHAGNTIYF.

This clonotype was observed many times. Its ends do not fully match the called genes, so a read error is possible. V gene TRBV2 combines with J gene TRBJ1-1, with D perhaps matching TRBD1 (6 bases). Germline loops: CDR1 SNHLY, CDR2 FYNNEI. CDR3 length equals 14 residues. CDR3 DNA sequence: TGTGCCAGCAGGGAAGGGGGGCCTCACACTGAAGCTTTCTTT. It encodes CASREGGPHTEAFF.

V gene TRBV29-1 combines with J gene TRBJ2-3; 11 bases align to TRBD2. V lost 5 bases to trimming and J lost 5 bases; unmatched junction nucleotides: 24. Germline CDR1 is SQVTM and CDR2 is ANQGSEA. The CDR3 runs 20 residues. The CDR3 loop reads CSVRRGSGTSGPRRGDTQYF. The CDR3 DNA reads TGCAGCGTTAGAAGGGGTTCCGGGACTAGCGGACCACGCCGCGGAGATACGCAGTATTTT.

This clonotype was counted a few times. CDR3 residues: CASSQDRGGFAPQHF. The CDR3 region has the DNA TGCGCCAGCAGCCAAGATCGGGGGGGCTTTGCGCCCCAGCATTTT. The J gene is TRBJ1-5, the V gene TRBV4-1; possibly TRBD1 for D (6 bases). The CDR3 is 15 amino acids. V lost 0 bases, J lost 9 bases, and 15 bases lay in between. Germline CDR1 MGHRA, CDR2 YSYEKL.

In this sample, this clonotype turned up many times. This CDR3 is CAWSTPGPRPEKLFF. The CDR3 nucleotides read TGTGCCTGGAGTACTCCGGGCCCCAGGCCCGAAAAACTGTTTTTT. J is TRBJ1-4 and V is TRBV30; no firm D call. The V gene lost 2 bases and the J gene lost 8 bases, with 18 bases spanning the gap. CDR3 length equals 15 residues. Germline lookup yields CDR1 GTSNPN and CDR2 SVGIG (reference sequence).

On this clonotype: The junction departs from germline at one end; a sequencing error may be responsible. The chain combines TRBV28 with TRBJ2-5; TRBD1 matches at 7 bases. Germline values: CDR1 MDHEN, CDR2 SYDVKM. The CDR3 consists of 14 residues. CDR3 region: CASSSGTVQETRYF. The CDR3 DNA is TGTGCCAGCAGTTCCGGGACAGTTCAAGAGACCCGGTACTTC.

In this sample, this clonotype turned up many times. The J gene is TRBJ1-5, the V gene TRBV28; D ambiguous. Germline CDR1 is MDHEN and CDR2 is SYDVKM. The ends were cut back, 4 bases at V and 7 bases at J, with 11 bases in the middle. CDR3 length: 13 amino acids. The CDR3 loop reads CASSSTDTQPQHF. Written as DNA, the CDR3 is TGTGCCAGCAGTTCAACCGACACCCAGCCCCAGCATTTT.